These T cell receptor beta chains were read from a single sample in a study of patients and donors after allogeneic stem cell transplantation. TCRdb ran MiXCR on the RT-PCR reads and lists one entry per CDR3 protein. Here the sample spans more than 850,000 distinct CDR3 sequences, under 20% being singletons. Material: blood, either unsorted or a sorted T cell fraction (not recorded which). These receptors all come from a human donor who was either an allogeneic HSCT recipient or a stem cell or donor lymphocyte infusion donor (not recorded which). It is not recorded whose cells these are; they may come from a transplant donor. CDR3s include the opening cysteine and the closing phenylalanine or tryptophan. Each record gives: J gene, V gene, D gene, clone size, CDR3 DNA, CDR3 protein. D genes are given only for firm matches. Not every row has a clone size; where given, it reads once, few, many or a size class.

j_call: TRBJ1-5; v_call: TRBV20-1; d_call: TRBD1; clone_size: NA; cdr3_nt: TGCAGTGCTAGAGATCCTACAGGGGGAAATCAGCCCCAGCATTTT; cdr3_aa: CSARDPTGGNQPQHF
j_call: TRBJ1-1; v_call: TRBV20-1; d_call: NA; clone_size: NA; cdr3_nt: TGCAGTGCTAACAAACTCCGGATGGCTGAAGCTTTCTTT; cdr3_aa: CSANKLRMAEAFF
j_call: TRBJ2-7; v_call: TRBV7-2; d_call: NA; clone_size: few; cdr3_nt: TGTGCCAGCAGCTTACAACAGGGTTTTTTGAACTTC; cdr3_aa: CASSLQQGFLNF
j_call: TRBJ2-1; v_call: TRBV6-4; d_call: NA; clone_size: few; cdr3_nt: TGTGCCAGCAGTGACTCGATTGGGGCCAATGAGCAGTTCTTC; cdr3_aa: CASSDSIGANEQFF
j_call: TRBJ2-7; v_call: TRBV10-2; d_call: NA; clone_size: NA; cdr3_nt: TGCGCCAGCTCCCCGGTTCTGGGAGAAGTGCTGTACGAGCAGTACTTC; cdr3_aa: CASSPVLGEVLYEQYF
j_call: TRBJ1-2; v_call: TRBV12-3/TRBV12-4; d_call: NA; clone_size: NA; cdr3_nt: TGTGCCAGCAGTTTAGCTGTGGTCTATGGCTACACCTTC; cdr3_aa: CASSLAVVYGYTF
j_call: TRBJ2-3; v_call: TRBV6-5; d_call: NA; clone_size: NA; cdr3_nt: TGTGCCAGCAGTTACTCGGCTTGGGGGGCAGATACGCAGTATTTT; cdr3_aa: CASSYSAWGADTQYF
j_call: TRBJ2-7; v_call: TRBV6-2/TRBV6-3; d_call: TRBD2; clone_size: few; cdr3_nt: TGTGCCAGCAGCCTTTCTTCGGGGGGTCTCTACGAGCAGTACTTC; cdr3_aa: CASSLSSGGLYEQYF
j_call: TRBJ2-1; v_call: TRBV3-1; d_call: NA; clone_size: few; cdr3_nt: TGTGCCAGCAGCCAGGACGAAGTGGGTGAGCAGTTCTTC; cdr3_aa: CASSQDEVGEQFF
j_call: TRBJ2-1; v_call: TRBV9; d_call: TRBD2; clone_size: few; cdr3_nt: TGTGCCAGCAGCCCCCAGACTAGCGGGCTGGACAATGAGCAGTTCTTC; cdr3_aa: CASSPQTSGLDNEQFF
j_call: TRBJ1-1; v_call: TRBV6-1; d_call: NA; clone_size: few; cdr3_nt: TGTGCCAGCAGACGACGAGCGGTTATCGGTGAAGCTTTCTTT; cdr3_aa: CASRRRAVIGEAFF
j_call: TRBJ2-7; v_call: TRBV20-1; d_call: TRBD2; clone_size: few; cdr3_nt: TGCAGTGCTGTAGCGGGGGGGTACTACGAGCAGTACTTC; cdr3_aa: CSAVAGGYYEQYF
j_call: TRBJ2-7; v_call: TRBV5-6; d_call: NA; clone_size: NA; cdr3_nt: TGTGCCAGCAGAGGCCTTGGTGGGGGATCCTACGAGCAGTACTTC; cdr3_aa: CASRGLGGGSYEQYF
j_call: TRBJ2-3; v_call: TRBV5-5; d_call: TRBD1; clone_size: NA; cdr3_nt: TGTGCCAGCAGCCTCGGGACAGGGACCACAGATACGCAGTATTTT; cdr3_aa: CASSLGTGTTDTQYF
j_call: TRBJ2-7; v_call: TRBV12-3/TRBV12-4; d_call: TRBD1; clone_size: few; cdr3_nt: TGTGCCAGCAGGGGGACAGGGTACGACGAGCAGTACTTC; cdr3_aa: CASRGTGYDEQYF
j_call: TRBJ1-5; v_call: TRBV18; d_call: NA; clone_size: NA; cdr3_nt: TGTGCCAGCTCACCAAGCCCCCAGATAGATAGCAATCAGCCCCAGCATTTT; cdr3_aa: CASSPSPQIDSNQPQHF
j_call: TRBJ1-2; v_call: TRBV19; d_call: NA; clone_size: NA; cdr3_nt: TGTGCCAGTAGTATAATATGGCCAGGGGTCCTCTATGGCTACACCTTC; cdr3_aa: CASSIIWPGVLYGYTF
j_call: TRBJ2-7; v_call: TRBV20-1; d_call: NA; clone_size: few; cdr3_nt: TGCAGTGCTTCAAAAAATAAAAAAGGCTACGAGCAGTACTTC; cdr3_aa: CSASKNKKGYEQYF
j_call: TRBJ1-2; v_call: TRBV5-6; d_call: NA; clone_size: NA; cdr3_nt: TGTGCCAGCAGCTTGGTAGGTGGCACCCAGAACTATGGCTACACCTTC; cdr3_aa: CASSLVGGTQNYGYTF
j_call: TRBJ1-3; v_call: TRBV7-2; d_call: NA; clone_size: NA; cdr3_nt: TGTGCCAGCAGCTTAAGCTGGACAGTTGGAAACACCATATATTTT; cdr3_aa: CASSLSWTVGNTIYF
j_call: TRBJ1-3; v_call: TRBV2; d_call: NA; clone_size: NA; cdr3_nt: TGTGCCAGCAGTGTGCGGCTCTTCCCCGGAAACACCATATATTTT; cdr3_aa: CASSVRLFPGNTIYF
j_call: TRBJ1-3; v_call: TRBV9; d_call: NA; clone_size: NA; cdr3_nt: TGTGCCAGCGGGGGAACCTCTGGAAACACCATATATTTT; cdr3_aa: CASGGTSGNTIYF
j_call: TRBJ2-7; v_call: TRBV18; d_call: NA; clone_size: NA; cdr3_nt: TGTGCCAGCTCACCACCTCGACAGACCTACGAGCAGTACTTC; cdr3_aa: CASSPPRQTYEQYF
j_call: TRBJ1-5; v_call: TRBV4-2; d_call: NA; clone_size: few; cdr3_nt: TGTGCCAGCAGCCAAGCGGGAGTTGGGAGCAATCAGCCCCAGCATTTT; cdr3_aa: CASSQAGVGSNQPQHF
j_call: TRBJ2-7; v_call: TRBV2; d_call: TRBD2; clone_size: once; cdr3_nt: TGTGCCAGCAGTGAGCAGGGACTAGCGGTCTCCTACGAGCAGTACTTC; cdr3_aa: CASSEQGLAVSYEQYF
j_call: TRBJ1-1; v_call: TRBV5-1; d_call: TRBD1; clone_size: once; cdr3_nt: TGCGCCAGCAGCCCTGCCGGGACAGGGGTCGCTGAAGCTTTCTTT; cdr3_aa: CASSPAGTGVAEAFF
j_call: TRBJ2-3; v_call: TRBV12-3/TRBV12-4; d_call: NA; clone_size: NA; cdr3_nt: TGTGCCAGCGGAACTTATACGCAGTATTTT; cdr3_aa: CASGTYTQYF
j_call: TRBJ2-3; v_call: TRBV10-2; d_call: TRBD2; clone_size: many; cdr3_nt: TGCGCCAGCAAGAGGACTAGCGGAACCACAGATACGCAGTATTTT; cdr3_aa: CASKRTSGTTDTQYF
j_call: TRBJ2-7; v_call: TRBV5-1; d_call: NA; clone_size: many; cdr3_nt: TGCGCCAGCAGCTTGGTAGCGGAGATAGAATACGAGCAGTACTTC; cdr3_aa: CASSLVAEIEYEQYF
j_call: TRBJ2-5; v_call: TRBV12-3/TRBV12-4; d_call: NA; clone_size: NA; cdr3_nt: TGTGCCAGCAGTTTAGTCCGGGGTCCGGAGACCCAGTACTTC; cdr3_aa: CASSLVRGPETQYF
j_call: TRBJ1-1; v_call: TRBV15; d_call: NA; clone_size: few; cdr3_nt: TGTGCCACCAGCAGAGATCCCCTCATGAACACTGAAGCTTTCTTT; cdr3_aa: CATSRDPLMNTEAFF
j_call: TRBJ2-2; v_call: TRBV12-3/TRBV12-4; d_call: TRBD2; clone_size: NA; cdr3_nt: TGTGCCAGCAAGGAGACTAGCGGGGTTAACACCGGGGAGCTGTTTTTT; cdr3_aa: CASKETSGVNTGELFF
j_call: TRBJ2-7; v_call: TRBV12-3/TRBV12-4; d_call: NA; clone_size: NA; cdr3_nt: TGTGCCAGCAGTTTTGACGACGGAACCTACGAGCAGTACTTC; cdr3_aa: CASSFDDGTYEQYF
j_call: TRBJ2-2; v_call: TRBV29-1; d_call: NA; clone_size: few; cdr3_nt: TGCAGCGTTGAAGCGCCCCAGAGGATCGGGGAGCTGTTTTTT; cdr3_aa: CSVEAPQRIGELFF
j_call: TRBJ2-6; v_call: TRBV29-1; d_call: TRBD1; clone_size: few; cdr3_nt: TGCAGCCAACAAACAGGGGGTTCGGGGGCCAACGTCCTGACTTTC; cdr3_aa: CSQQTGGSGANVLTF
j_call: TRBJ1-1; v_call: TRBV29-1; d_call: TRBD1; clone_size: NA; cdr3_nt: TGCAGCGTAAACAGGGGGATGAGTACTGAAGCTTTCTTT; cdr3_aa: CSVNRGMSTEAFF
j_call: TRBJ1-1; v_call: TRBV5-6; d_call: TRBD1; clone_size: NA; cdr3_nt: TGTGCCAGCAGCTTGGACAGGGGGTATGGTGAAGCTTTCTTT; cdr3_aa: CASSLDRGYGEAFF
j_call: TRBJ2-3; v_call: TRBV12-3/TRBV12-4; d_call: NA; clone_size: NA; cdr3_nt: TGTGCCAGCAGTAATAGCGCGGATACGCAGTATTTT; cdr3_aa: CASSNSADTQYF
j_call: TRBJ2-5; v_call: TRBV6-1; d_call: NA; clone_size: NA; cdr3_nt: TGTGCCAGCAGCGAATGGGGGTTTCGGGAGACCCAGTACTTC; cdr3_aa: CASSEWGFRETQYF
j_call: TRBJ1-1; v_call: TRBV5-1; d_call: NA; clone_size: NA; cdr3_nt: TGCGCCAGCAGCTTCGGATCAGGGAACACTGAAGCTTTCTTT; cdr3_aa: CASSFGSGNTEAFF
j_call: TRBJ2-4; v_call: TRBV28; d_call: NA; clone_size: NA; cdr3_nt: TGTGCCAGCAGTTTAGCGTCTATGCGGGAACTAGCCAAAAACATTCAGTACTTC; cdr3_aa: CASSLASMRELAKNIQYF
j_call: TRBJ2-4; v_call: TRBV11-1; d_call: NA; clone_size: few; cdr3_nt: TGTGCCAGCAGTTACGACGCCGGACTAACAAAAAACATTCAGTACTTC; cdr3_aa: CASSYDAGLTKNIQYF
j_call: TRBJ2-5; v_call: TRBV10-3; d_call: NA; clone_size: NA; cdr3_nt: TGTGCCATCAGTGACAACCAAGAGACCCAGTACTTC; cdr3_aa: CAISDNQETQYF
j_call: TRBJ2-3; v_call: TRBV7-2; d_call: TRBD1; clone_size: NA; cdr3_nt: TGTGCCAGCAGCTGGGGACAGGGGGCCGATACGCAGTATTTT; cdr3_aa: CASSWGQGADTQYF
j_call: TRBJ2-5; v_call: TRBV9; d_call: NA; clone_size: NA; cdr3_nt: TGTGCCAGCAGCGTTAACAGCGTCCAAGAGACCCAGTACTTC; cdr3_aa: CASSVNSVQETQYF
j_call: TRBJ2-7; v_call: TRBV20-1; d_call: TRBD2; clone_size: NA; cdr3_nt: TGCAGTGCTAGAGCTACTAGCGGGAGCTCCTACGAGCAGTACTTC; cdr3_aa: CSARATSGSSYEQYF
j_call: TRBJ1-4; v_call: TRBV7-9; d_call: NA; clone_size: NA; cdr3_nt: TGTGCCAGCAAAGGGGGGTTCGGTGAAAAACTGTTTTTT; cdr3_aa: CASKGGFGEKLFF
j_call: TRBJ1-5; v_call: TRBV18; d_call: NA; clone_size: NA; cdr3_nt: TGTGCCAGCTCATCGGAGACAGTCTTCCAGCCCCAGCATTTT; cdr3_aa: CASSSETVFQPQHF
j_call: TRBJ1-2; v_call: TRBV11-1; d_call: NA; clone_size: NA; cdr3_nt: TGTGCCAGCAGCAGGGACCTAGCTAACTATGGCTACACCTTC; cdr3_aa: CASSRDLANYGYTF
j_call: TRBJ2-5; v_call: TRBV29-1; d_call: NA; clone_size: few; cdr3_nt: TGCAGCGTTGGCTCGGGCATGGAGACCCAGTACTTC; cdr3_aa: CSVGSGMETQYF
j_call: TRBJ1-6; v_call: TRBV14; d_call: NA; clone_size: NA; cdr3_nt: TGTGCCAGCAGCCAATTGGGACCCGGGAATTCACCCCTCCACTTT; cdr3_aa: CASSQLGPGNSPLHF
j_call: TRBJ1-1; v_call: TRBV20-1; d_call: NA; clone_size: many; cdr3_nt: TGCAGTGCTAGGAGTCGAATGAACACTGAAGCTTTCTTT; cdr3_aa: CSARSRMNTEAFF
j_call: TRBJ2-3; v_call: TRBV27; d_call: TRBD2; clone_size: NA; cdr3_nt: TGTGCCAGCAGTTTATTTGGGCCTAGCGGGGGGTCAGATACGCAGTATTTT; cdr3_aa: CASSLFGPSGGSDTQYF
j_call: TRBJ1-2; v_call: TRBV10-3; d_call: NA; clone_size: NA; cdr3_nt: TGTGCCATCAGTGACGGGGCAGGCTACACCTTC; cdr3_aa: CAISDGAGYTF